Presented here are 32 T cell receptor beta chains from one specimen sequenced in a study of control samples from healthy donors and cancer patients. Produced via immunoSEQ multiplex PCR; TCRdb's table is partial and in-frame only. Of about 57,000 clones detected, 90% to 95% appear once; the ten largest clones hold almost 4%. Sequenced material: blood. These receptors were taken from a young man in good health.

The J gene is TRBJ2-2, the V gene TRBV6-5; D uncertain. The V gene lost 6 bases and the J gene lost 2 bases, with 10 bases spanning the gap. Germline CDR1 reads MNHEY; CDR2 reads SVGAGI. This CDR3 spans 14 amino acids. CDR3 coding DNA: TGTGCCAGCAGGGGTACAGCTAACACCGGGGAGCTGTTTTTT. It is translated as CASRGTANTGELFF.

The chain couples TRBV28 to TRBJ1-2; D might be TRBD1 (5 bases). This CDR3 is built from 17 residues. Germline V CDR1 and CDR2: MDHEN, SYDVKM. V was trimmed by 3 bases and J by 0 bases, leaving 17 bases between them. CDR3 coding DNA: TGTGCCAGCAGTTTCCGGGGCAGGTCGGAAGCTAACTATGGCTACACCTTC. It is translated as CASSFRGRSEANYGYTF.

The V call is TRBV5-4, the J call TRBJ1-1; D ambiguous. CDR1 and CDR2 (germline): SGHNT, YYREEE (reference sequence). Trimming pared 0 bases from V and 1 base from J, leaving 13 bases between. CDR3 length: 16 residues. CDR3: CASSLAQRQANTEAFF. The CDR3 bases are TGTGCCAGCAGCTTGGCCCAGAGGCAGGCGAACACTGAAGCTTTCTTT.

The chain uses TRBV6-1 and TRBJ2-7; TRBD2 aligns across 8 bases. Looked up from germline, CDR1 is MNHNS and CDR2 is SASEGT. The CDR3 length is 14 residues. V was clipped by 2 bases and J by 2 bases; unmatched bases: 2. For the CDR3, the DNA is TGTGCCAGCAGTGAAAAACTAGCGGCCTACGAGCAGTACTTC. Protein: CASSEKLAAYEQYF.

Here the CDR3 DNA reads TGTGCCATCACCGGGGATAGTTACGAGCAGTACTTC. Its translation is CAITGDSYEQYF. The genes are TRBV10-3 and TRBJ2-7, with D possibly TRBD2 on 5 matching bases. Germline V CDR1 and CDR2: ENHRY, SYGVKD. This CDR3 comprises 12 residues. Trimming shortened V by 7 bases and J by 4 bases, and 11 bases separated the two germline ends.

J is TRBJ1-1 and V is TRBV5-1; 10 nucleotides agree with TRBD1. Germline lookup yields CDR1 SGHRS and CDR2 YFSETQ. J gave up 6 bases and V 3 bases, and 8 bases lay outside the gene matches. The CDR3 totals 15 residues. This CDR3 is CASSSGTGEVSEAFF. The CDR3 DNA follows: TGCGCCAGCAGCTCCGGGACAGGGGAGGTATCTGAAGCTTTCTTT.

V usage is TRBV5-4 and J usage is TRBJ1-2; no definite D call. CDR3 length: 13 amino acids. Germline V gene data show CDR1 as SGHNT and CDR2 as YYREEE (reference sequence). Trimming cost V 4 bases and J 5 bases, with 12 bases left between them. The CDR3 DNA sequence: TGTGCCAGCAGCACGCCACACGGGTATGGCTACACCTTC. Its translation: CASSTPHGYGYTF.

This clone was counted once. The genes are TRBV7-8 and TRBJ2-7; 10 nucleotides align to TRBD1. V lost 2 bases and J lost 3; bases outside the gene matches: 4. The germline CDR1 and CDR2 sequences are SGHVS and FQNEAQ. The CDR3 has 15 amino acids. The CDR3 DNA reads as TGTGCCAGCAGCTTACGGGGACAGGGGTTCTACGAGCAGTACTTC. Its translation: CASSLRGQGFYEQYF.

The rearrangement joins TRBV5-4 to TRBJ1-2; TRBD1 agrees at 9 bases. The germline gives CDR1 SGHNT, CDR2 YYREEE (reference sequence). The CDR3 covers 15 residues. V dropped 0 bases and J dropped 3; count of bases not matched to a gene: 3. The CDR3 protein is CASSLAGTGHYGYTF. The CDR3 bases are TGTGCCAGCAGCTTGGCCGGGACAGGGCACTATGGCTACACCTTC.

The V gene is TRBV29-1, the J gene TRBJ1-5; no reliable D call. Trimming took off 6 bases at V and 0 bases at J, with 21 bases between the two ends. The germline V gene encodes CDR1 SQVTM and CDR2 ANQGSEA. CDR3 length: 17 residues. CDR3 region: CSVITWEGDYSNQPQHF. The CDR3 bases are TGCAGCGTCATCACCTGGGAGGGCGATTATAGCAATCAGCCCCAGCATTTT. The full variable domain, completed using reference TRBV29-1 and TRBJ1-5, is SAVISQKPSRDICQRGTSLTIQCQVDSQVTMMFWYRQQPGQSLTLIATANQGSEATYESGFVIDKFPISRPNLTFSTLTVSNMSPEDSSIYLCSVITWEGDYSNQPQHFGDGTRLSIL.

The count of this clone is one. This chain joins TRBV6-5 and TRBJ2-3, with a possible D match to TRBD2 (5 bases). The CDR3 has 13 residues. Germline CDR1 and CDR2: MNHEY and SVGAGI. Trimming shortened V by 10 bases and J by 1 base, and 12 bases separated the two germline ends. The CDR3 loop is CATKRSGTDTQYF. In DNA, the CDR3 is TGTGCCACTAAGCGGTCCGGCACAGATACGCAGTATTTT.

This clone was recorded once. The V gene is TRBV28, the J gene TRBJ1-5; TRBD1 agrees at 8 bases. This CDR3 has 13 amino acids. V was pared by 8 bases and J by 5 bases, with 5 bases of the junction left unmatched. Per germline, CDR1 MDHEN and CDR2 SYDVKM. The CDR3 region has the DNA TGTGCCAGCGAACAGGGGGAAGATCAGCCCCAGCATTTT. As protein: CASEQGEDQPQHF.

This clone was detected only a few times. CDR3: CASSLGLAGGDTQYF. As DNA, the CDR3 is TGCGCCAGCAGCTTGGGACTAGCGGGGGGAGATACGCAGTATTTT. This sequence joins TRBV5-1 and TRBJ2-3, with 13 bases fitting TRBD2. The CDR3 loop spans 15 amino acids. Germline trimming cut 0 bases from V and 5 bases from J; bases unmatched to any gene: 0. Germline values: CDR1 SGHRS, CDR2 YFSETQ.

This clone was found once. This chain joins TRBV27 and TRBJ1-1; TRBD1 matches at 7 bases. Losses at the gene ends were 0 bases for V and 4 bases for J; bases not matched to a gene: 8. This CDR3 is built from 16 residues. CDR1 and CDR2 from the germline V gene are MNHEY and SMNVEV (reference sequence). CDR3 sequence (DNA): TGTGCCAGCAGTTTATCCCCGACAGGGAGCTTCACTGAAGCTTTCTTT. Amino acids: CASSLSPTGSFTEAFF.

The J gene is TRBJ1-6, the V gene TRBV28; 7 positions agree with TRBD1. Germline V CDR1 and CDR2: MDHEN, SYDVKM. J lost 4 bases, V lost 3 bases, and 3 bases had no gene match. CDR3 size: 15 residues. This CDR3 is CASSFAGQYNSPLHF. Written as DNA, the CDR3 is TGTGCCAGCAGTTTTGCGGGACAGTATAATTCACCCCTCCACTTT.

The chain has TRBV28 and TRBJ2-7; D unresolved. V lost 3 bases and J lost 3, with 9 bases in between. Per the germline V gene, CDR1 is MDHEN and CDR2 is SYDVKM. The CDR3 runs to 13 residues. The CDR3 nucleotides are TGTGCCAGCAGTTTGTACGGCCACTACGAGCAGTACTTC. Translating gives CASSLYGHYEQYF.

The rearrangement joins TRBV6-1 to TRBJ1-2; D is perhaps TRBD1 (5 bases). The CDR3 runs 15 residues. Germline V gene lookup returns CDR1 MNHNS and CDR2 SASEGT. Trimming took off 2 bases at V and 6 bases at J, with 16 bases between the two ends. CDR3 coding DNA: TGTGCCAGCAGTGAATCCGGGGGTAGTTTCGATGGCTACACCTTC. It codes for CASSESGGSFDGYTF.

The chain recombines TRBV11-2 with TRBJ2-2; perhaps TRBD2 as D (5 bases). Germline V lookup: CDR1 SGHAT, CDR2 FQNNGV. V was cut by 1 base and J by 6 bases, with 12 bases left in between. The CDR3 is made up of 15 amino acids. The CDR3 nucleotides are TGTGCCAGCAGCTTAGTTAGCAGGAGGTCCGGGGAGCTGTTTTTT. This sequence encodes CASSLVSRRSGELFF. Combining the CDR3 with reference TRBV11-2 and TRBJ2-2 gives the whole variable domain EAGVAQSPRYKIIEKRQSVAFWCNPISGHATLYWYQQILGQGPKLLIQFQNNGVVDDSQLPKDRFSAERLKGVDSTLKIQPAKLEDSAVYLCASSLVSRRSGELFFGEGSRLTVL.

V usage is TRBV6-5 and J usage is TRBJ1-2; TRBD1 matches at 11 bases. The length of the CDR3 is 14 residues. Germline-derived CDR1 and CDR2 are MNHEY and SVGAGI. The ends lost 5 bases at V and 5 bases at J; junction bases unmatched: 4. The CDR3 coding sequence is TGTGCCAGCAGTATCGGACAGGGGGCTTATGGCTACACCTTC. Encoded protein: CASSIGQGAYGYTF.

The rearrangement links TRBV24-1 to TRBJ2-5; the match to TRBD2 covers 11 bases. The junction had 10 bases not matched to a gene; V was cut back by 4 bases and J by 1 base. CDR3 length: 18 amino acids. Germline CDR1 reads KGHDR; CDR2 reads SFDVKD. The CDR3 sequence: CATSDLKLAGAAQETQYF. For the CDR3, the DNA is TGTGCCACCAGTGACCTGAAACTAGCGGGGGCCGCCCAAGAGACCCAGTACTTC.

The chain links TRBV30 to TRBJ1-6; possible D gene TRBD1, 5 bases. CDR1 is GTSNPN, CDR2 SVGIG, per germline (reference sequence). The CDR3 sequence is 13 residues long. V lost 8 bases to trimming and J lost 5 bases, with 13 bases between them. The CDR3 nucleotides are TGTGCCCTGGAGAAAGGGGATAATTCACCCCTCCACTTT. Protein: CALEKGDNSPLHF.

The rearrangement uses TRBV5-1 and TRBJ2-1; 12 bases agree with TRBD1. Germline CDR1 reads SGHRS; CDR2 reads YFSETQ. Unmatched junction bases numbered 5, after V lost 4 bases and J lost 9 bases. This CDR3 is built from 14 residues. DNA of the CDR3: TGCGCCAGCAGCCTCGGGACAGGGGGCGGTGAGCAGTTCTTC. Amino acids: CASSLGTGGGEQFF.

This rearrangement joins TRBV6-2 or TRBV6-3 to TRBJ2-5, with D unclear. CDR3 length equals 13 residues. V lost 4 bases and J lost 3, with 9 bases in between. Germline V gene lookup returns CDR1 MNHEY and CDR2 SVGEGT. The CDR3 DNA reads TGTGCCAGCAGTTCCCCCGGCAAAGAGACCCAGTACTTC. Residues: CASSSPGKETQYF.

The V call is TRBV7-9, the J call TRBJ1-1; D uncertain. This CDR3 is built from 14 residues. Deletions cut 0 bases from V and 2 bases from J, with 7 bases between. The germline CDR1 and CDR2 sequences are SEHNR and FQNEAQ (reference sequence). CDR3 amino acids: CASSLAATNTEAFF. DNA of the CDR3: TGTGCCAGCAGCTTAGCCGCGACCAACACTGAAGCTTTCTTT.

The gene calls are TRBV6-2 or TRBV6-3 and TRBJ1-3; D not certain. The CDR3 spans 14 residues. Germline V gene data show CDR1 as MNHEY and CDR2 as SVGEGT. The V gene lost 5 bases and the J gene lost 2 bases, with 10 bases spanning the gap. CDR3: CASSPWSPGNTIYF. CDR3 nucleotides: TGTGCCAGCAGTCCGTGGTCGCCTGGAAACACCATATATTTT.

The chain combines TRBV6-2 or TRBV6-3 with TRBJ2-5, with TRBD2 matching over 9 bases. The CDR3 covers 15 residues. CDR1 and CDR2 from the germline V gene are MNHEY and SVGEGT. After removal of 3 bases from V and 7 bases from J, the junction contained 9 bases not matched to a gene. CDR3 DNA sequence: TGTGCCAGCAGTTATCAACTAGCGGGTCCTGGGACCCAGTACTTC. This sequence encodes CASSYQLAGPGTQYF.

The V call is TRBV6-1, the J call TRBJ1-5; D remains ambiguous. CDR1 is MNHNS and CDR2 is SASEGT in the germline V gene. V was cut by 2 bases and J by 11 bases, with 10 bases left in between. The CDR3 spans 12 residues. The chain's CDR3 is CASSELPSTQHF. DNA for the CDR3: TGTGCCAGCAGTGAACTGCCGAGCACCCAGCATTTT.

This chain uses TRBV4-2 with TRBJ1-2; a possible D gene is TRBD1 (6 bases). With 1 base removed from V and 6 bases from J, the gap between germline ends came to 15 bases. This CDR3 has 15 residues. Germline loops: CDR1 LGHNA, CDR2 YNFKEQ. CDR3 DNA: TGTGCCAGCAGCCAAGTAACGCCCAAGGGGGATGGCTACACCTTC. Translating it yields CASSQVTPKGDGYTF.

The chain links TRBV12-3 or TRBV12-4 to TRBJ1-1, with D hard to call. The CDR3 totals 11 residues. V was trimmed by 5 bases and J by 2 bases, leaving 3 bases between them. The CDR3 region is CASSANTEAFF. The CDR3 coding sequence is TGTGCCAGCAGTGCTAACACTGAAGCTTTCTTT.

The V and J genes are TRBV7-8 and TRBJ1-3; possible D gene TRBD1, 6 bases. V gave up 2 bases and J gave up 0 bases, with 14 bases separating them. The germline gives CDR1 SGHVS, CDR2 FQNEAQ. The CDR3 covers 17 residues. CDR3 residues: CASSLLWQGSSGNTIYF. The CDR3 DNA sequence: TGTGCCAGCAGCTTATTGTGGCAGGGGAGCTCTGGAAACACCATATATTTT.

V and J are TRBV7-3 and TRBJ2-3, with D unresolved. The V end lost 5 bases, the J end lost 4 bases, and 7 bases lay between the germline ends. Germline-derived CDR1 and CDR2 are SGHTA and FQGTGA. This CDR3 spans 12 amino acids. The CDR3 region is CASSARADTQYF. CDR3 DNA sequence: TGTGCCAGCAGCGCACGAGCAGATACGCAGTATTTT.

J is TRBJ2-3 and V is TRBV13, with a tentative D call TRBD2 (6 bases). Germline lookup yields CDR1 PRHDT and CDR2 FYEKMQ (reference sequence). V was cut by 5 bases and J by 6 bases, with 15 bases left in between. The CDR3 spans 14 residues. Here the CDR3 reads CASSRFGTRDTQYF. The CDR3 DNA sequence: TGTGCCAGCAGCCGCTTTGGGACTCGGGATACGCAGTATTTT.